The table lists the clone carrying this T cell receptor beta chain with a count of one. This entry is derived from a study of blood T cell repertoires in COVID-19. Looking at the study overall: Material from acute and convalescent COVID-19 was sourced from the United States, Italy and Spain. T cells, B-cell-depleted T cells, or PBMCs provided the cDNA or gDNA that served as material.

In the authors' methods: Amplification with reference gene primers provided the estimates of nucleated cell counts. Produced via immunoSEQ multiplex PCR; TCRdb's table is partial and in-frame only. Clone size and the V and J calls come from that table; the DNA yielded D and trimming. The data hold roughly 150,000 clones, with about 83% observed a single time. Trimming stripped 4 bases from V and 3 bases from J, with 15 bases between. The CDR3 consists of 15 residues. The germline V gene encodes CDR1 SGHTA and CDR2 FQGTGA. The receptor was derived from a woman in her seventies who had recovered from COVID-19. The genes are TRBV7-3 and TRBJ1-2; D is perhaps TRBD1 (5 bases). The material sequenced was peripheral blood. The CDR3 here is CASSWGGAGDYGYTF. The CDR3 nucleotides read TGTGCCAGCAGCTGGGGCGGGGCCGGAGACTATGGCTACACCTTC.